Included here is one T cell receptor beta chain sequence, with context. Its antigen is as yet unknown. The CDR3 runs 15 residues. CDR1 is SGHKS, CDR2 YYEKEE, per germline (reference sequence). V lost 0 bases to trimming and J lost 7 bases, with 11 bases between them. Clones were read by immunoSEQ multiplex PCR, and TCRdb kept only the in-frame ones, dropping some. Of approximately 220,000 clones in the sample, 90% to 95% were seen once. The data originate from a study of T cell responses to AZD1222 COVID-19 vaccine. Findings and limits, study-wide: Among the donors, most were white British and more were female, and clonal diversity was possibly underestimated.

The source is an adult in good health. This chain joins TRBV5-5 and TRBJ1-6; D possibly corresponds to TRBD1 (5 bases). The sequenced sample was peripheral blood, obtained on day 0 of MenACWY control vaccination. CDR3 nucleotide sequence: TGTGCCAGCAGCTTGGCCGACAGCCCGAATTCACCCCTCCACTTT. Encoded protein: CASSLADSPNSPLHF.